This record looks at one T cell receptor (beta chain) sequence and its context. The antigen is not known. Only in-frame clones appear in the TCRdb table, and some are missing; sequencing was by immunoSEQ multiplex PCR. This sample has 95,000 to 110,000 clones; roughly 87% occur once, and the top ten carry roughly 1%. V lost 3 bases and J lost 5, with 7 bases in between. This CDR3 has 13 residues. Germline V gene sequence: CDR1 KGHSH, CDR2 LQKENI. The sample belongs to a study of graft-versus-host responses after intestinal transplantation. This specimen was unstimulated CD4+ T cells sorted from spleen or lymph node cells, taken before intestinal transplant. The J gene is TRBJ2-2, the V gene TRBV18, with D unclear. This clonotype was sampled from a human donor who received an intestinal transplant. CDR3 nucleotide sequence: TGTGCCAGCTCACCTTCGGAGACCGGGGAGCTGTTTTTT. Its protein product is CASSPSETGELFF.